These T cell receptor beta chains were read from a single sample in a study of blood T cell repertoires in COVID-19. Libraries were prepared by immunoSEQ multiplex PCR; TCRdb keeps only in-frame clonotypes and omits some of them. Of 250,000 or so clones in the sample, around 84% were seen once. The sequenced sample consisted of peripheral blood. All receptors derive from a middle-aged woman who had recovered from COVID-19. CDR3s include the opening cysteine and the closing phenylalanine or tryptophan. The D gene is left open where the match is weak. Rows give clone size only sometimes, using once, few, many, or a class for an expanded clone.

length	V	J	D	size	DNA	CDR3
12	TRBV12-3/TRBV12-4	TRBJ2-1	.	once	TGTGCCAGCAGTTTTCGGCCCGGGGGGCAGTTCTTC	CASSFRPGGQFF
12	TRBV27	TRBJ1-1	TRBD1	.	TGTGCCAGCAGTAAAGGACAGGGGAGAGCTTTCTTT	CASSKGQGRAFF
14	TRBV4-2	TRBJ2-6	TRBD1	.	TGTGCCAGCGGTACAGGGGCTGGGGCCAACGTCCTGACTTTC	CASGTGAGANVLTF
15	TRBV28	TRBJ1-2	.	.	TGTGCCAGCAGTCCCGCTCCCCTTGGGAGGTATGGCTACACCTTC	CASSPAPLGRYGYTF
15	TRBV28	TRBJ2-7	TRBD1	.	TGTGCCAGCAGTTACGGGACAGGGGATCGGTACGAGCAGTACTTC	CASSYGTGDRYEQYF
15	TRBV6-5	TRBJ1-5	.	.	TGTGCCAGCAGTCGCCGATGGCAAAGCAATCAGCCCCAGCATTTT	CASSRRWQSNQPQHF
15	TRBV5-1	TRBJ1-2	TRBD1	.	TGCGCCAGCAGCTTGGGGGACAGGGGGCACTATGGCTACACCTTC	CASSLGDRGHYGYTF
14	TRBV4-1	TRBJ2-1	.	.	TGCGCCAGCAGCCATCAGGGGAGGGCCGCGGAGCAGTTCTTC	CASSHQGRAAEQFF
18	TRBV28	TRBJ1-2	.	.	TGTGCCAGCAGTTCGACAGCCGACCCGCGTTTCAGGTTCTATGGCTACACCTTC	CASSSTADPRFRFYGYTF
17	TRBV3-1/TRBV3-2	TRBJ2-3	TRBD2	.	TGTGCCAGCAGCCAGCTAGCGGGGGGTCCAAGCACAGATACGCAGTATTTT	CASSQLAGGPSTDTQYF
12	TRBV28	TRBJ1-5	TRBD1	.	TGTGCCACCAAAGAGGGGGCTCAGCCCCAGCATTTT	CATKEGAQPQHF
15	TRBV7-6	TRBJ1-1	.	.	TGTGCCAGCAAAGCGACCCCCGTTTCGAACACTGAAGCTTTCTTT	CASKATPVSNTEAFF
14	TRBV2	TRBJ2-3	.	.	TGTGCCAGCAAGGGGGACCCGGGGACAGATACGCAGTATTTT	CASKGDPGTDTQYF
17	TRBV2	TRBJ1-4	.	.	TGTGCCAGCAGTGAAGCGCGGGGCAGGGCAACTAATGAAAAACTGTTTTTT	CASSEARGRATNEKLFF
20	TRBV4-2	TRBJ1-4	.	once	TGTGCCAGCAGCATATCTGGCACTAGCGTGGGGGTAACAACTAATGAAAAACTGTTTTTT	CASSISGTSVGVTTNEKLFF
13	TRBV11-3	TRBJ2-5	.	.	TGTGCCAGCAGCTTAGTCAGAAAAGAGACCCAGTACTTC	CASSLVRKETQYF
17	TRBV5-1	TRBJ1-1	.	.	TGCGCCAGCAGCTTGTCTCAGGGGAGATGGATGAACACTGAAGCTTTCTTT	CASSLSQGRWMNTEAFF
13	TRBV5-1	TRBJ2-5	.	.	TGCGCCAGCAGCTGGGGCCCCCAAGGGTCCCAGTACTTC	CASSWGPQGSQYF
17	TRBV2	TRBJ1-3	.	few	TGTGCCAGCACCCCCCTTGGTTCGGTTCCCTCTGGAAACACCATATATTTT	CASTPLGSVPSGNTIYF
15	TRBV5-6	TRBJ1-5	.	.	TGTGCCAGCAGCTTGGCCAGACATAGCAATCAGCCCCAGCATTTT	CASSLARHSNQPQHF
16	TRBV4-1	TRBJ1-6	.	once	TGCGCCAGCAGCCGGTCAGGGACATCTTATAATTCACCCCTCCACTTT	CASSRSGTSYNSPLHF
18	TRBV7-9	TRBJ2-2	TRBD1	.	TGTGCCAGCAGCAACGGCTGGGGGGGACAGGGTATTTCCGGGGAGCTGTTTTTT	CASSNGWGGQGISGELFF
15	TRBV6-5	TRBJ2-7	.	.	TGTGCCAGCAGTCCCCTTACCGGGTCCACCTACGAGCAGTACTTC	CASSPLTGSTYEQYF
12	TRBV5-1	TRBJ2-7	.	.	TGCGCCAGCAGCTCAGGGGCTTACGAGCAGTACTTC	CASSSGAYEQYF
15	TRBV5-4	TRBJ2-3	TRBD2	.	TGTGCCAGCAGTGGGCTAGCGGGTAACACAGATACGCAGTATTTT	CASSGLAGNTDTQYF
15	TRBV7-9	TRBJ1-6	TRBD1	.	TGTGCCAGCAGCTCGGGACAGTACGGCAATTCACCCCTCCACTTT	CASSSGQYGNSPLHF
16	TRBV9	TRBJ2-3	.	.	TGTGCCAGCAGCAAAGGTCAGGGCTCTAGCACAGATACGCAGTATTTT	CASSKGQGSSTDTQYF
12	TRBV11-2	TRBJ2-5	.	.	TGTGCCAGCAACAAAGGGGAAGAGACCCAGTACTTC	CASNKGEETQYF
12	TRBV24-1	TRBJ1-5	.	.	TGTGCCACCAGTGATTTGGTGGGGGGCCAGCATTTT	CATSDLVGGQHF
17	TRBV3-1/TRBV3-2	TRBJ1-1	TRBD1	.	TGTGCCAGCAGCCCCGTCCCGGGACAGGGAATGAACACTGAAGCTTTCTTT	CASSPVPGQGMNTEAFF
14	TRBV3-1/TRBV3-2	TRBJ1-1	.	.	TGTGCCAGCAGCCAAGAGGGCAGGAACACTGAAGCTTTCTTT	CASSQEGRNTEAFF
13	TRBV7-2	TRBJ2-5	.	.	TGTGCCAGCACCCAGTCTAGCCGAGAGACCCAGTACTTC	CASTQSSRETQYF
14	TRBV2	TRBJ1-5	.	.	TGTGCCAGCAGGAGCAGGGGAGGCAATCAGCCCCAGCATTTT	CASRSRGGNQPQHF
14	TRBV19	TRBJ2-1	TRBD1	.	TGTGCCAGTAGTGGACAGGGAACCGGCAATGAGCAGTTCTTC	CASSGQGTGNEQFF
15	TRBV6-5	TRBJ1-5	.	.	TGTGCCATCCTTCGGGAGGCCTATAGCAATCAGCCCCAGCATTTT	CAILREAYSNQPQHF
15	TRBV3-1/TRBV3-2	TRBJ2-5	TRBD2	.	TGTGCCAGCAGCCGTAGCGGGGGTCTTGAAGAGACCCAGTACTTC	CASSRSGGLEETQYF
13	TRBV5-6	TRBJ1-2	TRBD1	.	TGTGCCAGCACCCGGACAGGGACTTATGGCTACACCTTC	CASTRTGTYGYTF
15	TRBV28	TRBJ1-2	.	.	TGTGCCAGCAGTTTATGGGGTGTGGAGAACTATGGCTACACCTTC	CASSLWGVENYGYTF
13	TRBV2	TRBJ2-7	TRBD2	.	TGTGCCAGCAGGGGACTAGGAGGTTACGAGCAGTACTTC	CASRGLGGYEQYF
14	TRBV28	TRBJ2-5	TRBD2	.	TGTGCCAGCAGTCTAGCGGGGGGACAAGAGACCCAGTACTTC	CASSLAGGQETQYF
13	TRBV3-1/TRBV3-2	TRBJ1-2	.	.	TGTGCCAGCAGCCAAGGTCAGGGGAAGGGCTACACCTTC	CASSQGQGKGYTF
16	TRBV18	TRBJ1-5	TRBD1	.	TGTGCCAGCTCACCACAGGGGGCGCGGAGCAATCAGCCCCAGCATTTT	CASSPQGARSNQPQHF
12	TRBV6-1	TRBJ2-7	TRBD2	.	TGTGCCAGCAGTGAGGGGGACTATGAGCAGTACTTC	CASSEGDYEQYF
14	TRBV11-2	TRBJ1-2	.	once	TGTGCCAGCAGCGCTCAGGGATACGGCTATGGCTACACCTTC	CASSAQGYGYGYTF
15	TRBV10-3	TRBJ1-5	.	.	TGTGCCATCAGTGGCGACGGGGGGTACAATCAGCCCCAGCATTTT	CAISGDGGYNQPQHF
16	TRBV5-1	TRBJ1-2	.	.	TGCGCCAGCAGCCCGGAGGCGGGCGGGACCGGGTATGGCTACACCTTC	CASSPEAGGTGYGYTF
13	TRBV10-3	TRBJ1-4	.	.	TGTGCCATCAGTTTTAAGCTAGATGAAAAACTGTTTTTT	CAISFKLDEKLFF
18	TRBV7-9	TRBJ2-5	.	.	TGTGCCAGCAGCTTAGTTGGGTGGGCCTCCCGAAGTGGGGAGACCCAGTACTTC	CASSLVGWASRSGETQYF
14	TRBV6-5	TRBJ1-2	.	.	TGTGCCAGCAGTCCCGGGGGGACATATTATGGCTACACCTTC	CASSPGGTYYGYTF
15	TRBV5-1	TRBJ2-2	.	.	TGCGCCAGCAGCGCGGGGGCCTGGGGCACCGGGGAGCTGTTTTTT	CASSAGAWGTGELFF
16	TRBV6-1	TRBJ2-4	.	.	TGTGCCAGCAGTGAAAGGGGATCTTCCTCTCGTAACATTCAGTACTTC	CASSERGSSSRNIQYF
13	TRBV11-3	TRBJ2-1	.	.	TGTGCCAGCAGCCAGGACATCTACAATGAGCAGTTCTTC	CASSQDIYNEQFF
15	TRBV5-1	TRBJ2-3	TRBD1	.	TGCGCCAGCAGCTTTACGGGACAGACAAAAGATACGCAGTATTTT	CASSFTGQTKDTQYF
15	TRBV5-4	TRBJ2-3	TRBD1	once	TGTGCCAGCAGGAGACAGGGTGGGGGCACAGATACGCAGTATTTT	CASRRQGGGTDTQYF
14	TRBV7-9	TRBJ2-3	TRBD1	.	TGTGCCAGCAGCGGACAGGGAGCTGCAGATACGCAGTATTTT	CASSGQGAADTQYF